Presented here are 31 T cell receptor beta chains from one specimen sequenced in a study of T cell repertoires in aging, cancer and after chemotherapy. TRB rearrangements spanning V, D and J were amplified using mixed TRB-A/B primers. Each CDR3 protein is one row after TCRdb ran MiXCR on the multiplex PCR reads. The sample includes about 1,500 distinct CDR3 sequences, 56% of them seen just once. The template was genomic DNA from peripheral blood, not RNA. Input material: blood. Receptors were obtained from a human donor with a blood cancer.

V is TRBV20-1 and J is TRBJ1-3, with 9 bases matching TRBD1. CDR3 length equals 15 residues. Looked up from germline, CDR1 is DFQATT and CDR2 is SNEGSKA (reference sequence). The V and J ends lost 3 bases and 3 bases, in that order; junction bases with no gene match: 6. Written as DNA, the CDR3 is TGCAGTGCTAGGACAGGGGGTGAACGTGGAAACACCATATATTTT. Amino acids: CSARTGGERGNTIYF.

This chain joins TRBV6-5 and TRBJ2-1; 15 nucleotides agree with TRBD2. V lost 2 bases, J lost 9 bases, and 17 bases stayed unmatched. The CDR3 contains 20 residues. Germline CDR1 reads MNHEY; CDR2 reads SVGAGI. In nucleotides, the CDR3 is TGTGCCAGCAGTTACCCCGCCGGGACTAGCGGGAGGAGGGCTTGGAGTGAGCAGTTCTTC. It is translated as CASSYPAGTSGRRAWSEQFF.

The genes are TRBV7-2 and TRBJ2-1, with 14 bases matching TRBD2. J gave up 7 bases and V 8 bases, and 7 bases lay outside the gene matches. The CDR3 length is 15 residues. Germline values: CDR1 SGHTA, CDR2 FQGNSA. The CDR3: CASGSGLAGVNEQFF. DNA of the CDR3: TGTGCCAGCGGATCGGGACTAGCGGGAGTGAATGAGCAGTTCTTC.

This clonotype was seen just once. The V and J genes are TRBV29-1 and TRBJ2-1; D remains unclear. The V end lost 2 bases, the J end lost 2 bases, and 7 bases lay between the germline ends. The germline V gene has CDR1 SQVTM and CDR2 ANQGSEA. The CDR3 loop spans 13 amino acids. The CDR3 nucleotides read TGCAGCGTTGAATTGGTCACCTACAATGAGCAGTTCTTC. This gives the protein CSVELVTYNEQFF.

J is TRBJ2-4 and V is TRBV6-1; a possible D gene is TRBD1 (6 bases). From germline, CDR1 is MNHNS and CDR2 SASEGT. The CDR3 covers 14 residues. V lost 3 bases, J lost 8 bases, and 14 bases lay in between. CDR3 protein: CASSEGQGLDIQYF. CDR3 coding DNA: TGTGCCAGCAGTGAGGGCCAGGGGTTGGACATTCAGTACTTC.

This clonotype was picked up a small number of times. The CDR3 region is CASTLGSSGANVLTF. The CDR3 nucleotides are TGTGCCAGCACCCTAGGGAGTTCTGGGGCCAACGTCCTGACTTTC. V is TRBV5-6 and J is TRBJ2-6; the D gene is possibly TRBD2 (5 bases). Germline-derived CDR1 and CDR2 are SGHDT and YYEEEE. Trimming stripped 6 bases from V and 1 base from J, with 11 bases between. The length of the CDR3 is 15 residues.

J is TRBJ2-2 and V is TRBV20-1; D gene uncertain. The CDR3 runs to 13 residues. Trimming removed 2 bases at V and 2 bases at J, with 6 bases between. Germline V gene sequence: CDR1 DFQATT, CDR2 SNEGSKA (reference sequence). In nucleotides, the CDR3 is TGCAGTGCTAGACCCTCCAACACCGGGGAGCTGTTTTTT. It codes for CSARPSNTGELFF.

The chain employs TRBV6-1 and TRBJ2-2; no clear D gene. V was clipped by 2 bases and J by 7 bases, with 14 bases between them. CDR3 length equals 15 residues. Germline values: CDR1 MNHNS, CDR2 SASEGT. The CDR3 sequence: CASSEHSVRIGELFF. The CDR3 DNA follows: TGTGCCAGCAGTGAACATTCAGTCCGAATCGGGGAGCTGTTTTTT.

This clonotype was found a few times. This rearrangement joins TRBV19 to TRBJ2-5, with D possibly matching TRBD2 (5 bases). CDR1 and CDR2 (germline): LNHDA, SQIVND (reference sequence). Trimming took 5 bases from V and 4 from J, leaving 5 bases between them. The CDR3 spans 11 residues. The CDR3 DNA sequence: TGTGCCAGTAGTGGAGGAGAGACCCAGTACTTC. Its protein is CASSGGETQYF.

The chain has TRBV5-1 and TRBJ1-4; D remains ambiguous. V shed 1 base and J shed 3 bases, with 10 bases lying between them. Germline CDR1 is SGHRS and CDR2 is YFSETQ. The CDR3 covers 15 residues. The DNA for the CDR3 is TGCGCCAGCAGCTTGATGGGAGCGGCTAATGAAAAACTGTTTTTT. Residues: CASSLMGAANEKLFF.

CDR3 amino acids: CASSVGNTEAFF. DNA of the CDR3: TGTGCCAGCAGTGTAGGGAACACTGAAGCTTTCTTT. The V call is TRBV6-5, the J call TRBJ1-1, with D hard to call. Germline CDR1 MNHEY, CDR2 SVGAGI. CDR3 length: 12 amino acids. V was cut by 5 bases and J by 1 base, with 5 bases left in between.

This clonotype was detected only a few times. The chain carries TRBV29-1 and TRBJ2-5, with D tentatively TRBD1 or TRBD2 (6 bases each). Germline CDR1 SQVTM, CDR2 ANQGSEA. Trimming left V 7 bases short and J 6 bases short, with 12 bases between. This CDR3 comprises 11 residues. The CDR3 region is CSADRGQTQYF. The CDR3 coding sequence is TGCAGCGCCGACCGGGGGCAGACCCAGTACTTC.

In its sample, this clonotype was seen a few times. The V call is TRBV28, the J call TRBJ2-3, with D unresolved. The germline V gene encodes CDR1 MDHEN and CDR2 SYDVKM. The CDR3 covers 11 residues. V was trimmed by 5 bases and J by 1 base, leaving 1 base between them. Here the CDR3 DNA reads TGTGCCAGCAGTCGCACAGATACGCAGTATTTT. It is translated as CASSRTDTQYF.

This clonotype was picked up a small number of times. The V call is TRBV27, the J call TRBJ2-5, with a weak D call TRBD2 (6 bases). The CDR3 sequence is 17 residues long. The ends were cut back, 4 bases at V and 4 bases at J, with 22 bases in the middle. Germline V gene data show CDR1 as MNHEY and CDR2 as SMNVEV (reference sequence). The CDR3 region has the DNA TGTGCCAGCAGTTCCAAAGGCGGGACTCCCCGAAGAGAGACCCAGTACTTC. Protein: CASSSKGGTPRRETQYF.

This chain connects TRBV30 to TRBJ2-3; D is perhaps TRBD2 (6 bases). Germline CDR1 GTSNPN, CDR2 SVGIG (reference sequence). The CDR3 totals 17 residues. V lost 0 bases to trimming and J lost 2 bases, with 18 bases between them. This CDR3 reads CAWSVKLTGSATDTQYF. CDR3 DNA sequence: TGTGCCTGGAGTGTCAAGTTAACCGGGAGTGCCACAGATACGCAGTATTTT.

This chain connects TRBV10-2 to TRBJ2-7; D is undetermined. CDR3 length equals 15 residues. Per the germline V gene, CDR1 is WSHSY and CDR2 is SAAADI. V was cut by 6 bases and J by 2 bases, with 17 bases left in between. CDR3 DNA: TGCGCCAGCAGCAGCGCAACCGTTAAGGCCTACGAGCAGTACTTC. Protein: CASSSATVKAYEQYF.

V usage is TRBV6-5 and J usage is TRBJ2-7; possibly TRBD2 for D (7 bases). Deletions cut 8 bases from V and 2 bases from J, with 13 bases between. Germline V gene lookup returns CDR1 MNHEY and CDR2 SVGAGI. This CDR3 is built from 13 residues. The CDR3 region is CASGGGPAYEQYF. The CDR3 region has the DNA TGTGCCAGCGGGGGGGGGCCAGCCTACGAGCAGTACTTC.

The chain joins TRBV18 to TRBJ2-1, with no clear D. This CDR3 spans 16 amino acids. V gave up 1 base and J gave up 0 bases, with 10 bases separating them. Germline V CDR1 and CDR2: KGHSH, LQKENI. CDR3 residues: CASSPLSVSSYNEQFF. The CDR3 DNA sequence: TGTGCCAGCTCACCACTAAGCGTTAGCTCCTACAATGAGCAGTTCTTC.

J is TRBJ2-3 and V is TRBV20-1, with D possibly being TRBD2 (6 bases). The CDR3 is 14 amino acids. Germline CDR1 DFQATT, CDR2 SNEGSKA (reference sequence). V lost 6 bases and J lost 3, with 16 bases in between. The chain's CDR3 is CSARSGVLTDTQYF. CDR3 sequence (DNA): TGCAGTGCCAGGTCGGGAGTTTTAACAGATACGCAGTATTTT.

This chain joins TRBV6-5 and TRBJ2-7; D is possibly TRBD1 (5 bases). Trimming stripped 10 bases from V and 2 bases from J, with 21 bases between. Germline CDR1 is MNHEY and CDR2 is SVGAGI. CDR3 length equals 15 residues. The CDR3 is CAIRAGFLTAYEQYF. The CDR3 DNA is TGTGCCATCAGGGCTGGCTTCTTGACGGCCTACGAGCAGTACTTC.

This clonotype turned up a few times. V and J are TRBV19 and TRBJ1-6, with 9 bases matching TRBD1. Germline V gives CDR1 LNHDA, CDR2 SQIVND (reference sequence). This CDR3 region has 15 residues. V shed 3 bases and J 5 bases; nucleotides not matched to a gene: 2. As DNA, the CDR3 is TGTGCCAGTAGTATGGGGACAGGGAATAATTCACCCCTCCACTTT. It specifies CASSMGTGNNSPLHF.

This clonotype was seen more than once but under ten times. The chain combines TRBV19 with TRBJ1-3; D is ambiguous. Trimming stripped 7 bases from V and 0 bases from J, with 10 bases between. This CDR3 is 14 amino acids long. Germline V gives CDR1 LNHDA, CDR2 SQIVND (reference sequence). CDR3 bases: TGTGCCAGTACGAGGGTAACCTCTGGAAACACCATATATTTT. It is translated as CASTRVTSGNTIYF.

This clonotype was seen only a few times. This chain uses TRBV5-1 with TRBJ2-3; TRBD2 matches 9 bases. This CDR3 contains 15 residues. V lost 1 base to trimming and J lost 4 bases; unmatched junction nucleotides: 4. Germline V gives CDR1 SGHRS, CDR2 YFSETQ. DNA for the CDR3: TGCGCCAGCAGCTTGCGCGGGAGGGCCGCAGATACGCAGTATTTT. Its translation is CASSLRGRAADTQYF.

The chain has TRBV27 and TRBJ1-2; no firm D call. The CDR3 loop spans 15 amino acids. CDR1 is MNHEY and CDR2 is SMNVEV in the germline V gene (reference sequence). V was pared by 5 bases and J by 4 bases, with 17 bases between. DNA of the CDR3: TGTGCCAGCAGTACGAGTCCCCACGTGGCCTATGGCTACACCTTC. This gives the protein CASSTSPHVAYGYTF.

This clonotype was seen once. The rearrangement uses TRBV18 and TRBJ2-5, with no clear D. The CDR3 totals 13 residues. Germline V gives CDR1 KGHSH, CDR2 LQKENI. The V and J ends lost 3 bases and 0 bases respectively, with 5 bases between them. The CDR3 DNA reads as TGTGCCAGCTCACCGGGGTACCAAGAGACCCAGTACTTC. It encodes CASSPGYQETQYF. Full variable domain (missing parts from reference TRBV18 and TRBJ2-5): NAGVMQNPRHLVRRRGQEARLRCSPMKGHSHVYWYRQLPEEGLKFMVYLQKENIIDESGMPKERFSAEFPKEGPSILRIQQVVRGDSAAYFCASSPGYQETQYFGPGTRLLVL.

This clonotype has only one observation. DNA for the CDR3: TGCAGTAGCCAAGGGAGGGGCTATGAGCAGTTCTTC. This encodes CSSQGRGYEQFF. The genes are TRBV20-1 and TRBJ2-1, with 7 bases identical to TRBD2. The CDR3 covers 12 residues. V dropped 8 bases and J dropped 8; count of bases not matched to a gene: 9. CDR1 is DFQATT and CDR2 is SNEGSKA in the germline V gene (reference sequence).

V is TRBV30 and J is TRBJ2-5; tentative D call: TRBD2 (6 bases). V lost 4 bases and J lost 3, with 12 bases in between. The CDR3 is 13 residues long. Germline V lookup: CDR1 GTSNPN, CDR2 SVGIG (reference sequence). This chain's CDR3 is CAWTGGGEETQYF. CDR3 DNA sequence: TGTGCCTGGACTGGGGGAGGAGAAGAGACCCAGTACTTC.

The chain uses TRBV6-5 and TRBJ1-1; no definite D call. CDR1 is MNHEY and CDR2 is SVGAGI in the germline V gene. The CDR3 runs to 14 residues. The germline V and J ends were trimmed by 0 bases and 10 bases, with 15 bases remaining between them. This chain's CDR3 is CASSYSRWFEGAFF. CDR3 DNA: TGTGCCAGCAGTTACTCGAGGTGGTTTGAGGGAGCTTTCTTT.

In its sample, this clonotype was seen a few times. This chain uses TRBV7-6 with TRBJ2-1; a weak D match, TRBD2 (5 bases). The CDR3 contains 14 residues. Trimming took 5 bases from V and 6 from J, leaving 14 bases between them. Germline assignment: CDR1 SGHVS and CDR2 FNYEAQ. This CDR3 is CASSPRRGLNEQFF. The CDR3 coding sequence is TGTGCCAGCAGCCCCCGACGAGGGCTCAATGAGCAGTTCTTC.

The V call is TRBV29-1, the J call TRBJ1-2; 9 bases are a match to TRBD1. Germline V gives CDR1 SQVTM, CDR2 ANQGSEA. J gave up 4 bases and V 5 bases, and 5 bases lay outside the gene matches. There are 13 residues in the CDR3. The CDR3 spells CSVRQGGFYGYTF. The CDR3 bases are TGCAGCGTTAGACAGGGGGGATTCTATGGCTACACCTTC.

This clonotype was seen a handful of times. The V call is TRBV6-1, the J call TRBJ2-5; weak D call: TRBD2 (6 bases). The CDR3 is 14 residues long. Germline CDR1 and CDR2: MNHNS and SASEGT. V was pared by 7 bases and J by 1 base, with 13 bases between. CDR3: CASTIRGSQETQYF. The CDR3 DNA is TGTGCCAGCACCATACGGGGGAGCCAAGAGACCCAGTACTTC.